The source of this T cell receptor (beta chain) is a study of OX40 agonist ivuxolimab in advanced cancers. The data were produced by immunoSEQ multiplex PCR, yet TCRdb's version contains in-frame clones alone and is incomplete. In the table there are around 69,000 clones, around nine tenths of which are singletons. This CDR3 is 18 amino acids long. Germline loops: CDR1 SGHTA, CDR2 FQGNSA. V lost 4 bases, J lost 2 bases, and 10 bases stayed unmatched. With respect to this clone: Its antigen is unidentified.

Study findings and constraints: Average numbers of expanded clones were greater in CD8+ T cells than in CD4+. CD4+ and CD8+ blood T cells expanded clonally by week 6 at 0.1 to 3.0 mg/kg.

This TCR was recovered from an adult with an advanced solid tumor such as melanoma, head and neck, liver or kidney cancer. The chain recombines TRBV7-2 with TRBJ2-1, with TRBD2 matching 11 bases. Sequenced here: CD4+ or CD8+ T cells sorted from blood, sampled in a trial of the OX40 agonist ivuxolimab. As DNA, the CDR3 is TGTGCCAGCAGCTCAGGGGTTCTAGCGGGGGGAGCCTACAATGAGCAGTTCTTC. Its translation is CASSSGVLAGGAYNEQFF.